This TCR beta chain emerged from a study of shared clonotypes between healthy human individuals (dated by TCRdb to 2020 to 2022). For the study in its entirety: A few men and two women, aged 18 to 49 years, made up the cohort. To estimate repertoire size and how much clonotype sharing occurs between individuals, the study deeply sequenced the blood TCR repertoires of five healthy adults. For each donor, CD4 naive and CD4 memory were each run on three plates, CD8 naive on two plates, and CD8 memory on one plate. Leukapheresis yielded between about 0.8 and 8.9 billion PBMCs per donor. Libraries were prepared and TCR repertoires were sequenced by different laboratories using diverse techniques, in order to increase sequencing depth and limit assay-specific biases. What the study reported, not specific to this receptor: Across a few donors, approximately 5% of naive CD4, approximately 3.6% of naive CD8, under 2.5% of memory CD4, and approximately 0.4% of memory CD8 clonotypes were shared. Even with the large sequencing depth, rarefaction of the sorted-subset datasets indicated that sequencing was incomplete. Naive subsets generally had larger estimated clonotype richness than memory subsets. Sampling was restricted to blood, and TCR repertoires in tissues likely differ from the TCR repertoires found in blood. Clonotypes shared by all four sorted-subset donors showed higher generation probabilities than non-shared clonotypes. The small number of donors limited the genetic and exposure-history diversity represented. Based on pairwise subsampling, the degree of clonotype sharing among donors was expected to be affected by sequencing depth.

TCR CDR3 regions were amplified from genomic DNA by multiplex PCR using the deep immunoSEQ assay. Extracted genomic DNA from each cell subset was distributed evenly across all wells of several immunoSEQ 96-well plates, and each plate was treated as a replicate. For sorted subsets, approximately 200 ng of genomic DNA, equivalent to roughly 33,000 T cell genomes, went into each replicate PCR. The purified libraries were quantified using a Qubit 3.0 fluorometer, sized with a Bioanalyzer 2100, and then quantified again using the KAPA Library Quantification kit. A separate single-read 150-cycle Illumina NextSeq 550 flow cell was used to sequence each immunoSEQ 96-well plate. The authors' pipeline ran thus. The immunoSEQ output contained only junctional sequences without quality scores, so filtering could not match that applied to full-length reads. Sequences were annotated with PyIR, a Python wrapper for IgBLAST v1.9, using IMGT germline references to assign V/J genes and CDR3. Reads with weak V/J assignments (E-value above 1e-6), missing CDR3, stop codons, out-of-frame junctions, or ambiguous translated residues were removed. V3J clonotypes were defined by identical inferred V gene, J gene, and CDR3 amino acid sequence. The percentage overlap between two repertoires was calculated by dividing the number of shared unique clonotypes by the size of the smaller repertoire. RTK rarefaction, the Chao1 estimator, and Recon v2.1 estimates of unobserved clonotypes were used to assess repertoire richness. Generation probabilities were computed with OLGA for all TCRbeta clonotypes obtained by the gDNA method from several donors. Here the immuneACCESS table is served through TCRdb, limited to in-frame sequences with V and J called. Missing clones are a known gap in these copies; in checked studies unresolved V genes cover under half, and the rest lacks a known reason. V and J calls and clone size come straight from that table; D and trimming were deduced from the DNA. The sample table holds hundreds of thousands of clones, of which approximately 97% were seen once. The leading ten clones occupy about 0.06% of the sample.

Concerning this clone itself: Which antigen it targets is not known. No quality values exist for individual bases; no much larger clone is one base distant.

Healthy HIV-negative adults with no recently reported acute infections or vaccinations were included as donors. All donors were Caucasian adults living in Nashville, Tennessee, USA. CD4+ T cells were enriched through magnetic negative selection, after which naive cells were positively selected on CD45RA and the remaining negative fraction served as the memory subset. Blood was obtained by leukapheresis, after which PBMCs were separated by Ficoll-Histopaque density gradient centrifugation and cryopreserved in liquid nitrogen vapor phase. Analytical flow cytometry was used to check the purity and quantity of each magnetically sorted T cell population. Each sorted fraction had its genomic DNA isolated and then quantified by UV absorbance on a Nanodrop 2000c. There are 13 amino acids in the CDR3, from cysteine to phenylalanine inclusive. The kept DNA is CDR3 alone, 39 bases in frame from the first base. Ends trimmed: V by 1 base, J by 9 bases; bases unmatched to a gene: 5. Based on the germline V gene, the CDR1 and CDR2 sequences are MGHRA and YSYEKL.

This receptor chain uses TRBV4-1 and TRBJ2-5, with TRBD2 matching 7 junction bases. The receptor comes from a woman aged 25 to 39 in good health. The specimen sequenced was naive CD4+ T cells sorted from blood. The sample's cell subset or site label is to be understood as: CD45RA+ positively selected. Here is the DNA: TGCGCCAGCAGCCAAGCGCTAGCGGAGGCCCAGTACTTC. Its translation reads: CASSQALAEAQYF.